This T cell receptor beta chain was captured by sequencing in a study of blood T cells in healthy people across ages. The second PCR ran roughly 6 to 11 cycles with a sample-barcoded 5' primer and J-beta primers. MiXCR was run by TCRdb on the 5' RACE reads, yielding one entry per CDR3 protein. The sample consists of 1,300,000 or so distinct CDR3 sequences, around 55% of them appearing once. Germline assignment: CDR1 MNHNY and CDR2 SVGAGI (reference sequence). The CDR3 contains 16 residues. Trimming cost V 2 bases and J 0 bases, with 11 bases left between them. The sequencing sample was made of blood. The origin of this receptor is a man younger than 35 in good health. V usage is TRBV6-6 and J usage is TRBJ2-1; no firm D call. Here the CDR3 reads CASSYPTSISYNEQFF. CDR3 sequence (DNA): TGTGCCAGCAGTTACCCTACCTCTATCTCCTACAATGAGCAGTTCTTC.